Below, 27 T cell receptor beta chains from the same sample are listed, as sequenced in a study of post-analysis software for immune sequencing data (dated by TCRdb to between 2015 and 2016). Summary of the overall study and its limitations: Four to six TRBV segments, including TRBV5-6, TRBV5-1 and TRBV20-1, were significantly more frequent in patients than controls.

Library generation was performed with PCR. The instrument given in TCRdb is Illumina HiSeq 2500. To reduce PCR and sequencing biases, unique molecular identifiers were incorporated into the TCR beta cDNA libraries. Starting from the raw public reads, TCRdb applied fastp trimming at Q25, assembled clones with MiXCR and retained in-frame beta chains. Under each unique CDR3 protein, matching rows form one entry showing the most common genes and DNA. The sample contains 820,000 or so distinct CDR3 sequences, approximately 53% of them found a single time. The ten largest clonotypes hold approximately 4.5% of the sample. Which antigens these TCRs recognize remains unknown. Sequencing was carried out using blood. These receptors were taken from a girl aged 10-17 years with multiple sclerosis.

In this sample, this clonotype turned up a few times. The chain's CDR3 is CASSLPRGSGRQETQYF. CDR3 nucleotides: TGTGCCAGCAGCTTACCTCGGGGGAGCGGGCGCCAAGAGACCCAGTACTTC. The chain employs TRBV13 and TRBJ2-5, with D possibly matching TRBD2 (6 bases). The CDR3 contains 17 residues. V was clipped by 2 bases and J by 1 base, with 17 bases between them. Germline loops: CDR1 PRHDT, CDR2 FYEKMQ (reference sequence).

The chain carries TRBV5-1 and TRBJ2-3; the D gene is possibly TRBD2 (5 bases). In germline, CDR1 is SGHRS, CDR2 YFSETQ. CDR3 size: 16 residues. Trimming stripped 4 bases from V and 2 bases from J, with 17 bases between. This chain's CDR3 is CASSGGIGPLTDTQYF. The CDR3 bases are TGCGCCAGCAGCGGAGGAATCGGCCCCCTCACAGATACGCAGTATTTT.

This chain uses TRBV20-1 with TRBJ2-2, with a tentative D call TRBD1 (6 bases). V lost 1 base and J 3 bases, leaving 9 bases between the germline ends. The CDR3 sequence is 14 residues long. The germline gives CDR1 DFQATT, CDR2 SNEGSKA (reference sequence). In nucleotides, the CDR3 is TGCAGTGCTAGAGGGTCAGGGGACACCGGGGAGCTGTTTTTT. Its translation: CSARGSGDTGELFF.

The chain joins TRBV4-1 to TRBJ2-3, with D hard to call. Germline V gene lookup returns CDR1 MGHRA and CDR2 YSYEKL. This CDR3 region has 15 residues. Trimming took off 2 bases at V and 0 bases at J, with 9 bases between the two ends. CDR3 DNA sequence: TGCGCCAGCAGCCAATTGCCAGCGAGCACAGATACGCAGTATTTT. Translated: CASSQLPASTDTQYF.

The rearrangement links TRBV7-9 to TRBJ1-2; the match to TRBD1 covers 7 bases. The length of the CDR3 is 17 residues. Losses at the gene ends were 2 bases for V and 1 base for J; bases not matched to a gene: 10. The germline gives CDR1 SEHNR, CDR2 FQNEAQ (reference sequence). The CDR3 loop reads CASSLPSTGTLNYGYTF. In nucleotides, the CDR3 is TGTGCCAGCAGCTTACCCTCGACAGGGACCCTTAACTATGGCTACACCTTC.

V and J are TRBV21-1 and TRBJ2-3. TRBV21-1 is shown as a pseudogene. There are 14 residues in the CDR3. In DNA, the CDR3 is TGTGCCAGCAGCAAGCGGACTAGCGCAGATACGCAGTATTTT. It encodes CASSKRTSADTQYF.

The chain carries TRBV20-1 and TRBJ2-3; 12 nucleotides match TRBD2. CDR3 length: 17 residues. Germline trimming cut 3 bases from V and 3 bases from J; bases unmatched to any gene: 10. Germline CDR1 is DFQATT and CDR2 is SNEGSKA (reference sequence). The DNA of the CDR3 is TGCAGTGCTAGTTTGGGGACTAGCGGGCAACGAACAGATACGCAGTATTTT. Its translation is CSASLGTSGQRTDTQYF.

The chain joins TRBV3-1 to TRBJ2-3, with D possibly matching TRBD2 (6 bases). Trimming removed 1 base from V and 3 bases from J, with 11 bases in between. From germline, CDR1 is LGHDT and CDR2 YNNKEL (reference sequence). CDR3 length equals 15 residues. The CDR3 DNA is TGTGCCAGCAGCCAAGTCGTGGGACTTACAGATACGCAGTATTTT. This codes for CASSQVVGLTDTQYF.

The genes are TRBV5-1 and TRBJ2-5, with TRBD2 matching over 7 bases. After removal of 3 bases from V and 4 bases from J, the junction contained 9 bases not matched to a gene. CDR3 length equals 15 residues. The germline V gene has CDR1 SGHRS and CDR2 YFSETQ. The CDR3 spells CASSSGEGNRETQYF. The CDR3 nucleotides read TGCGCCAGCAGCTCGGGGGAGGGGAATCGAGAGACCCAGTACTTC.

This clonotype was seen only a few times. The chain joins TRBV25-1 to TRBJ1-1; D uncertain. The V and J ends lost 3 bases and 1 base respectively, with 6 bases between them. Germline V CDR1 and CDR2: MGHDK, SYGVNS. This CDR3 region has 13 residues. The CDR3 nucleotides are TGTGCCAGCAGTGACCCAGGGAACACTGAAGCTTTCTTT. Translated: CASSDPGNTEAFF. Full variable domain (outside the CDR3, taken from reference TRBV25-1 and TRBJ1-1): EADIYQTPRYLVIGTGKKITLECSQTMGHDKMYWYQQDPGMELHLIHYSYGVNSTEKGDLSSESTVSRIRTEHFPLTLESARPSHTSQYLCASSDPGNTEAFFGQGTRLTVV.

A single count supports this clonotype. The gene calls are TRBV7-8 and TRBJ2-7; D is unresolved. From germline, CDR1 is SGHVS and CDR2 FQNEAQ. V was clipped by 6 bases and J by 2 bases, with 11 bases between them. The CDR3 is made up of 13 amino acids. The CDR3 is CASRAVGTYEQYF. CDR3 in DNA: TGTGCCAGCAGGGCAGTGGGGACCTACGAGCAGTACTTC. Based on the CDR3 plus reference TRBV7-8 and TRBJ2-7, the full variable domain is GAGVSQSPRYKVAKRGQDVALRCDPISGHVSLFWYQQALGQGPEFLTYFQNEAQLDKSGLPSDRFFAERPEGSVSTLKIQRTQQEDSAVYLCASRAVGTYEQYFGPGTRLTVT.

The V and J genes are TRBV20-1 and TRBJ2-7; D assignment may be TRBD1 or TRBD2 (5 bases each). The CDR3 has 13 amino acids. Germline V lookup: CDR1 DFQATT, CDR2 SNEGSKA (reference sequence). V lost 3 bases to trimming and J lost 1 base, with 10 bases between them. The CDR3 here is CSASSRGSYEQYF. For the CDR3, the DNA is TGCAGTGCTAGCTCGAGGGGATCCTACGAGCAGTACTTC.

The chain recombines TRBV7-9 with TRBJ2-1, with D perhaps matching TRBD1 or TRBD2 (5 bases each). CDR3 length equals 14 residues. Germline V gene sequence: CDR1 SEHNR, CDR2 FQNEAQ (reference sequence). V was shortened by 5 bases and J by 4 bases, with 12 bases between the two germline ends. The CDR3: CASSPARGYNEQFF. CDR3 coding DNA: TGTGCCAGCAGCCCAGCGAGGGGTTACAATGAGCAGTTCTTC. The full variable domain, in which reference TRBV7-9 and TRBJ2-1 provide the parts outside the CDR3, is DTGVSQNPRHKITKRGQNVTFRCDPISEHNRLYWYRQTLGQGPEFLTYFQNEAQLEKSRLLSDRFSAERPKGSFSTLEIQRTEQGDSAMYLCASSPARGYNEQFFGPGTRLTVL.

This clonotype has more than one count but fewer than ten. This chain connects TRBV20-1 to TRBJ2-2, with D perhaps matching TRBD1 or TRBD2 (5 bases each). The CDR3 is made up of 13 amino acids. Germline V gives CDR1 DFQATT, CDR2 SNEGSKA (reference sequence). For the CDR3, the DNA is TGCAGCCCACAGGACTGGGACACCGGGGAGCTGTTTTTT. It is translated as CSPQDWDTGELFF.

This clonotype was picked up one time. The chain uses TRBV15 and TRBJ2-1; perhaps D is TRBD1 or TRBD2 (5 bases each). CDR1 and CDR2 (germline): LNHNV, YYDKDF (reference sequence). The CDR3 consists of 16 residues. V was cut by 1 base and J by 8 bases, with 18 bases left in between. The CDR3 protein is CATSRVEGERNYEQFF. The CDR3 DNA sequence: TGTGCCACCAGCAGAGTCGAAGGGGAGCGTAACTATGAGCAGTTCTTC.

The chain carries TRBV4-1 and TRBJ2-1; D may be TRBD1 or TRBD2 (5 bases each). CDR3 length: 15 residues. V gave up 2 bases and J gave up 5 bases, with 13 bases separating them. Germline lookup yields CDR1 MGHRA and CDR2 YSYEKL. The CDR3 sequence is CASSQSPGRDNEQFF. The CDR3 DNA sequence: TGCGCCAGCAGCCAAAGCCCAGGGAGAGACAATGAGCAGTTCTTC.

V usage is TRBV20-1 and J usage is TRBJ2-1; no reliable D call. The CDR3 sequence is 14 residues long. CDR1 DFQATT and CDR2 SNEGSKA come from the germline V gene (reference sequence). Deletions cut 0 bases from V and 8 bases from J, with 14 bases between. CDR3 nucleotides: TGCAGTGCTAGAGATTCCAGCACTACGTATGAGCAGTTCTTC. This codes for CSARDSSTTYEQFF.

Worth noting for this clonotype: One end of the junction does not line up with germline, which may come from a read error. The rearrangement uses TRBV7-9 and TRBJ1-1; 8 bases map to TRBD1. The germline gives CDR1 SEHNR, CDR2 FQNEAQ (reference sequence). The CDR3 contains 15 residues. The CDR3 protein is CASSMPGQVKTEAFF. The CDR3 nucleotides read TGTGCCAGCAGCATGCCGGGACAGGTGAAGACTGAAGCTTTCTTT.

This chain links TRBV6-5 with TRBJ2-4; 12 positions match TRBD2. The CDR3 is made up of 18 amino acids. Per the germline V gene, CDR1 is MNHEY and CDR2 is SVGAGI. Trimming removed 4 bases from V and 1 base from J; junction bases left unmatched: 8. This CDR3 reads CASSSRTSGMGAKNIQYF. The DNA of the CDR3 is TGTGCCAGCAGTTCCCGGACTAGCGGGATGGGTGCCAAAAACATTCAGTACTTC.

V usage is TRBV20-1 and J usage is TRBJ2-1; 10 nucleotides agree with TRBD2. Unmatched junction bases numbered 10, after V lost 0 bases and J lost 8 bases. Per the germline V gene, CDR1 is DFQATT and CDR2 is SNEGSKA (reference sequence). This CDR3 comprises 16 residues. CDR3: CSARDPSSGRNHEQFF. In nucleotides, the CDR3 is TGCAGTGCTAGAGATCCCTCTAGCGGGAGAAACCATGAGCAGTTCTTC.

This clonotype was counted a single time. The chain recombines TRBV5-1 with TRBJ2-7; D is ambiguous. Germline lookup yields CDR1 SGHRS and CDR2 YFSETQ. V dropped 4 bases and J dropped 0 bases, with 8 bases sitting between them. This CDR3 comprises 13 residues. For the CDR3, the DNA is TGCGCCAGCAGCATAGAAGGCTCCTACGAGCAGTACTTC. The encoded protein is CASSIEGSYEQYF. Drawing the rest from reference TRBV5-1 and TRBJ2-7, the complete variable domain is KAGVTQTPRYLIKTRGQQVTLSCSPISGHRSVSWYQQTPGQGLQFLFEYFSETQRNKGNFPGRFSGRQFSNSRSEMNVSTLELGDSALYLCASSIEGSYEQYFGPGTRLTVT.

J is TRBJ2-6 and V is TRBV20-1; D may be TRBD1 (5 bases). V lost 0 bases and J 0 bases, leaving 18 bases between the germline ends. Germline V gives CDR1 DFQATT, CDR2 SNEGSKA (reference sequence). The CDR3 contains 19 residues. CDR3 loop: CSARDLSTLGHSGANVLTF. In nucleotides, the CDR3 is TGCAGTGCTAGAGATCTAAGCACCTTGGGGCACTCTGGGGCCAACGTCCTGACTTTC.

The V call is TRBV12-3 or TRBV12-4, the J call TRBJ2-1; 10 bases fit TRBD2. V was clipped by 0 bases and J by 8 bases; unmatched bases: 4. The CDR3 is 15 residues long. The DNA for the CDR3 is TGTGCCAGCAGTTTAGCTTCTAGCGGGAGCCATGAGCAGTTCTTC. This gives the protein CASSLASSGSHEQFF.

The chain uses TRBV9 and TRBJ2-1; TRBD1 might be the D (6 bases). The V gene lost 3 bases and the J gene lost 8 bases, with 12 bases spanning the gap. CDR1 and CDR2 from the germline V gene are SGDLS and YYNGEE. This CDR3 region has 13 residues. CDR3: CASSGTWGHEQFF. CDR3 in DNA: TGTGCCAGCAGCGGGACGTGGGGGCATGAGCAGTTCTTC.

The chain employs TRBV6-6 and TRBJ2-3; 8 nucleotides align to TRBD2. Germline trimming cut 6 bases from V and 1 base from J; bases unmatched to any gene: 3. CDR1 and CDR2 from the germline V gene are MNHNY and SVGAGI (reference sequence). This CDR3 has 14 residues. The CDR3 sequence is CASRLAVGTDTQYF. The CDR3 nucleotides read TGTGCCAGCAGACTAGCGGTTGGCACAGATACGCAGTATTTT.

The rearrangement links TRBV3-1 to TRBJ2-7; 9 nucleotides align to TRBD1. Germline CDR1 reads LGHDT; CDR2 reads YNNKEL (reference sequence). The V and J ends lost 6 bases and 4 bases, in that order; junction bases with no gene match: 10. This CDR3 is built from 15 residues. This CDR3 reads CASRAGTGPSYEQYF. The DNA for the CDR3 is TGTGCCAGCAGAGCCGGGACAGGGCCCTCTTACGAGCAGTACTTC.

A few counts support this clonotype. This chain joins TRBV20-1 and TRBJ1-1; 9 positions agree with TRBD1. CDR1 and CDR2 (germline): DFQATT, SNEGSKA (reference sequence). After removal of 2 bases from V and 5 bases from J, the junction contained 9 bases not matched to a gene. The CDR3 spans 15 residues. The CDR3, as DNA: TGCAGTGCTAGAACCCTACAGGGGGCAGGGACTGAAGCTTTCTTT. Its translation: CSARTLQGAGTEAFF.